This T cell receptor beta chain was sequenced for a study of human CD4 T cells and Enterobacteriaceae (TCRdb year 2020). Summary of the overall study and its limitations: The reactivity of ex vivo clonotypes was inferred solely through the matching of nucleotide sequences to CFSE-low cultures from the same donors. In ex vivo samples, clonotypes with broad cross-reactivity seemed more expanded than specific clonotypes, as 11 of 19 and about three fifths of the roughly 30 fell within the top 5%.

Deep-level sequencing was performed on ex vivo total memory CD4+ samples, with a detection sensitivity of one cell in 200,000. The QIAamp DNA Micro Kit was used to extract genomic DNA from cell pellets, and spectrophotometry was used to check the DNA quantity and purity. Amplification of TCR Vbeta CDR3 regions was performed with the immunoSEQ multiplex PCR assay. Amplicons were sequenced on the Illumina HiSeq platform. The retrieved sequences were 87 nucleotides in length and included the CDR3 region. From the authors' description of their analysis: A clonotype was defined as a unique productive TCR Vbeta nucleotide sequence and was quantified by productive template frequency from ImmunoSEQ Analyzer V3.0. A threshold set at the top 5th percentile of each frequency-ranked repertoire was used to define expanded clonotypes. Repertoire overlap was computed as Chao-Jaccard with the R package fossil and visualized by nonmetric multidimensional scaling with the R package MASS. TCRdb mirrors the immuneACCESS table, restricted to in-frame sequences. Some clones are absent from its copies; in checked studies, under half trace to an unresolved V gene, and the reason for the others is unknown. D and trimming come from the DNA, and the V and J calls and clone size come from that table. The sample records tens of thousands of clones, approximately 78% of which are singletons. The ten biggest clones cover roughly 0.96% of the sample.

Points on this clone: It lacks a known antigen. Base qualities are not provided; no much larger clone lies one nucleotide away.

Memory CD4+ T cells, defined as all CD4+ cells other than CD45RA+CCR7+CD95- naive cells, were FACS-sorted on a FACSAria III to a purity of over 98%. Healthy donor blood was obtained from blood donation centers in Switzerland. Positive selection with CD4 and CD14 magnetic microbeads was used to enrich total CD4+ T cells and monocytes. CD8+, CD14+, CD16+, CD56+, CD19+ and CD25-bright cells were excluded prior to sorting. In two blood donors, total memory CD4+ T cells were sequenced directly ex vivo to assess in vivo expansion of bacteria-reactive clonotypes. Isolation of peripheral blood mononuclear cells from donor blood was performed with Ficoll-Paque Plus. This clonotype originated in a human donor in good health. Sequencing was carried out using memory CD4+ T cells from blood. The intended sense of this specimen's cell subset or site label: total memory CD4 T cells sorted directly ex vivo, unstimulated.

The bases read TGTGCCAGCAGCCATTCAAACAATCAGCCCCAGCATTTT. It encodes CASSHSNNQPQHF. Here the chain combines TRBV7-9 and TRBJ1-5, with no confident D gene call. V is clipped by 5 bases and J by 3 bases, and the sequence between their germline boundaries is 8 bases long. The CDR3 measures 13 amino acids from cysteine to phenylalanine. The kept DNA is CDR3 alone, 39 bases in frame from the first base. The germline V gene (reference sequence) provides CDR1 SEHNR and CDR2 FQNEAQ.